This TCR beta chain was identified during a study of spatial heterogeneity in lung cancer. There are many counts of this clonotype. Trimming shortened V by 1 base and J by 3 bases, and 8 bases separated the two germline ends. Per germline, CDR1 SGHRS and CDR2 YFSETQ. This CDR3 has 13 residues. Time point described: sample taken at primary tumor resection. TCRdb reprocessed the 5' RACE reads with MiXCR, giving one entry per CDR3 protein. In the table there are roughly 38,000 distinct CDR3 sequences, 3% to 3.5% of which are singletons. This chain connects TRBV5-1 to TRBJ2-7; no clear D gene. The TCR was taken from a male donor with early-stage non-small cell lung cancer. Sequencing used normal lung tissue next to the tumor, obtained at surgery. CDR3 loop: CASSLQSSYEQYF. Here the CDR3 DNA reads TGCGCCAGCAGCTTGCAAAGCAGCTACGAGCAGTACTTC.